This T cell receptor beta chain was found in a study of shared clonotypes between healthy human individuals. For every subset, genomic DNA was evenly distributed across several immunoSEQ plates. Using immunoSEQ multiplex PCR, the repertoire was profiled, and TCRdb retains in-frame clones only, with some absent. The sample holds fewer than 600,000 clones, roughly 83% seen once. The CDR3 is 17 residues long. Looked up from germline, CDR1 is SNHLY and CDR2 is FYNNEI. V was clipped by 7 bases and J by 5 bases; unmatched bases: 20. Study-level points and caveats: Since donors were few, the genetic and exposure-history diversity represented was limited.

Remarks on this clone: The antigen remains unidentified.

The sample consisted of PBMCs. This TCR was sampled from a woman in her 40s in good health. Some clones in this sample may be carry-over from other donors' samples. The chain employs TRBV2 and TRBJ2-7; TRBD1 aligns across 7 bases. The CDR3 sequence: CASNVGSTGVKLHEQYF. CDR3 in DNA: TGTGCCAGCAACGTCGGGTCTACAGGGGTAAAGCTGCACGAGCAGTACTTC.